These T cell receptor beta chains were read from a single sample in a study of identical twins. One entry per CDR3 protein, called by TCRdb with MiXCR from the 5' RACE reads. The table includes 500,000 to 550,000 distinct CDR3 sequences, less than 25% detected once. This same sample was also part of a study on T cells expressing NK-cell markers.

The sequencing sample was made of CD4+ T cells sorted from blood. The receptor source for this set is a woman aged 18-29 years in good health. Each CDR3 is given with its conserved first and last residue. A D gene is named only where the DNA matches it firmly. Part of the rows lack a size; the others show once, few, many or a class for expanded clones.

j_gene | abundance | d_gene | v_gene | CDR3nt | CDR3aa
TRBJ1-6 | NA | NA | TRBV6-1 | TGTGCCAGCAGTGCCCGAGGCTTGGATTCACCCCTCCACTTT | CASSARGLDSPLHF
TRBJ2-1 | few | TRBD2 | TRBV6-1 | TGTGCCAGCACTGGGACTAGCGGACTATATGAGCAGTTCTTC | CASTGTSGLYEQFF
TRBJ1-2 | NA | NA | TRBV11-2 | TGTGCCAGCAGCCCGAGGGGTGACTATGGCTACACCTTC | CASSPRGDYGYTF
TRBJ2-7 | few | TRBD1 | TRBV7-9 | TGTGCCAGCAGTCACGGGACAGGGGGCCTGAACGAGCAGTACTTC | CASSHGTGGLNEQYF
TRBJ2-1 | many | NA | TRBV20-1 | TGCAGTGCTAGATCTTACCGGGAGTTGATCCCTGATGAGCAGTTCTTC | CSARSYRELIPDEQFF
TRBJ1-1 | many | NA | TRBV12-3/TRBV12-4 | TGTGCCAGCAGTTTCCCCGTGAACACTGAAGCTTTCTTT | CASSFPVNTEAFF
TRBJ1-5 | NA | TRBD1 | TRBV7-2 | TGTGCCAGCGCGGGACAGCGCAATCAGCCCCAGCATTTT | CASAGQRNQPQHF
TRBJ2-3 | few | NA | TRBV7-2 | TGTGCCAGCAGCTTAAAGTTCGGATTCACAGATACGCAGTATTTT | CASSLKFGFTDTQYF
TRBJ2-3 | NA | NA | TRBV5-6 | TGTGCCAGCAGCTTCCGGGACACCACAGATACGCAGTATTTT | CASSFRDTTDTQYF
TRBJ1-1 | few | TRBD1 | TRBV10-3 | TGTGCCATCAGGACAGGGGCTGAAGCTTTCTTT | CAIRTGAEAFF
TRBJ1-3 | few | NA | TRBV6-5 | TGTGCCAGCAGTTACAGTCCGACGATGGCTGGGAACACCATATATTTT | CASSYSPTMAGNTIYF
TRBJ2-7 | many | TRBD1 | TRBV12-3/TRBV12-4 | TGTGCCAGCAGTGCCACCGGGACAGGTTCCTACGAGCAGTACTTC | CASSATGTGSYEQYF
TRBJ2-2 | few | NA | TRBV5-1 | TGCGCCAGCAACAGGGTCGGAACCGGGGAGCTGTTTTTT | CASNRVGTGELFF
TRBJ2-7 | few | NA | TRBV14 | TGTGCCAGCAGCCAAGAGGGGCCAGGCCGAGGGGTGCAGTACTTC | CASSQEGPGRGVQYF
TRBJ2-3 | once | NA | TRBV7-9 | TGTGCCAGCAGCCCCCGTTTGAAAGATACGCAGTATTTT | CASSPRLKDTQYF
TRBJ2-7 | NA | TRBD1 | TRBV27 | TGTGCCAGCAGTAAAGTTCGGGACAGGGGCTACGAGCAGTACTTC | CASSKVRDRGYEQYF
TRBJ2-1 | many | NA | TRBV20-1 | TGCAGTGCTAGAGTACTGGGCAGTTCCTCCGCTAATGAGCAGTTCTTC | CSARVLGSSSANEQFF
TRBJ2-1 | NA | NA | TRBV12-3/TRBV12-4 | TGTGCCAGCAGTTTCGGCGGGGCCTTTAACAATGAGCAGTTCTTC | CASSFGGAFNNEQFF
TRBJ1-2 | few | TRBD1 | TRBV20-1 | TGCAGTGCGGGGGGCCAGGGGGCAGGCGGCTACACCTTC | CSAGGQGAGGYTF
TRBJ2-1 | NA | NA | TRBV7-2 | TGTGCCAGCAGCTTAGCGGTCAGCTCCTACAATGAGCAGTTCTTC | CASSLAVSSYNEQFF
TRBJ2-3 | NA | NA | TRBV20-1 | TGCAGTGCCACCCCGGGTACGAAGGACTTCACAGATACGCAGTATTTT | CSATPGTKDFTDTQYF
TRBJ2-7 | NA | TRBD2 | TRBV5-4 | TGTGCCAGCAGCTTGGCAGGACTAGCGAGCCACGAGCAGTACTTC | CASSLAGLASHEQYF
TRBJ1-2 | NA | NA | TRBV27 | TGTGCCAGCAGGGCGGCCGGGCAGTCTCACTCGGGCTACACCTTC | CASRAAGQSHSGYTF
TRBJ2-1 | NA | NA | TRBV6-4 | TGTGCCAGCAGTGACTCTAGGTTAGCGGTTGACAATGAGCAGTTCTTC | CASSDSRLAVDNEQFF
TRBJ2-2 | once | NA | TRBV6-1 | TGTGCCAGCATACCTTATCAAGCCACCGGGGAGCTGTTTTTT | CASIPYQATGELFF
TRBJ1-2 | NA | NA | TRBV6-1 | TGTGCCAGCCATGGCTACACCTTC | CASHGYTF
TRBJ2-1 | few | NA | TRBV7-2 | TGTGCCAGCAGCTTACTCCTAGACAGTCTAAATGAGCAGTTCTTC | CASSLLLDSLNEQFF
TRBJ1-2 | NA | NA | TRBV10-2 | TGCGCCAGCAGTGGTTTAGGATTCTATGGCTACACCTTC | CASSGLGFYGYTF
TRBJ1-2 | NA | NA | TRBV5-6 | TGTGCCAGCAGCTTCCCGGATTCCTATGGCTACACCTTC | CASSFPDSYGYTF
TRBJ1-1 | few | TRBD1 | TRBV20-1 | TGCAGTGCTGTACACCCCGGGACAGGCGTGAACACTGAAGCTTTCTTT | CSAVHPGTGVNTEAFF
TRBJ1-6 | NA | NA | TRBV11-2 | TGTGCCAGCAGCTTAGTCTTAGGGTCCCGGAGCTCCTATAATTCACCCCTCCACTTT | CASSLVLGSRSSYNSPLHF
TRBJ1-1 | many | NA | TRBV20-1 | TGCAGTGCGCGTCAACAGAGCAACACTGAAGCTTTCTTT | CSARQQSNTEAFF
TRBJ2-5 | NA | NA | TRBV11-2 | TGTGCCAGCAGCTTAGGTCCCTGGCAAGAGACCCAGTACTTC | CASSLGPWQETQYF
TRBJ1-1 | NA | NA | TRBV12-3/TRBV12-4 | TGTGCCAGCAAGCTCTGGACGGGAAAGAACACTGAAGCTTTCTTT | CASKLWTGKNTEAFF
TRBJ1-6 | few | NA | TRBV20-1 | TGCAGTGCTAGAGATTGGGGTGATCGATTTGGATCACCCCTCCACTTT | CSARDWGDRFGSPLHF
TRBJ1-1 | NA | NA | TRBV6-5 | TGTGCCAGCAGTTACGAGAACAGTGGGACTGAAGCTTTCTTT | CASSYENSGTEAFF
TRBJ2-3 | few | NA | TRBV6-5 | TGTGCCAGCAGTTATCAGGACTATTCTGGCACAGATACGCAGTATTTT | CASSYQDYSGTDTQYF
TRBJ2-7 | NA | TRBD1 | TRBV5-1 | TGCGCCAGCAGCGACCCGGGACAGACCTACGAGCAGTACTTC | CASSDPGQTYEQYF
TRBJ2-3 | NA | NA | TRBV5-1 | TGCGCCAGCAGCCCCGGGACTTCCACCGGGACAGATACGCAGTATTTT | CASSPGTSTGTDTQYF
TRBJ1-1 | few | TRBD1 | TRBV29-1 | TGCAGCGTGACAGGGGGCGCGCGGGGTGAAGCTTTCTTT | CSVTGGARGEAFF
TRBJ1-6 | NA | NA | TRBV11-1 | TGTGCCAGCAGCTCGTCTCCCCGAAGGCAGGGTTTTCATTCACCCCTCCACTTT | CASSSSPRRQGFHSPLHF
TRBJ2-1 | NA | TRBD2 | TRBV2 | TGTGCCACAACTAGCGGGAGGGACTTTGAGCAGTTCTTC | CATTSGRDFEQFF
TRBJ1-1 | NA | TRBD1 | TRBV20-1 | TGCAGTGCTAGAGAGAGCAGGGGGTATGATGAAGCTTTCTTT | CSARESRGYDEAFF
TRBJ2-3 | NA | TRBD2 | TRBV5-1 | TGCGCCAGCAGCTGGACTAGTAGCACAGATACGCAGTATTTT | CASSWTSSTDTQYF
TRBJ2-1 | NA | TRBD2 | TRBV6-2/TRBV6-3 | TGTGCCAGCAGATCTCCCCTAGGGCTAGCGGGAGTAGGTGAGCAGTTCTTC | CASRSPLGLAGVGEQFF
TRBJ2-1 | NA | TRBD2 | TRBV18 | TGTGCCAGCTCTACCCTGACAACAGCGGGAGGGTACAATGAGCAGTTCTTC | CASSTLTTAGGYNEQFF
TRBJ1-3 | NA | NA | TRBV14 | TGTGCCAGCAGCCCCTCGCGCGCGGACACCATATATTTT | CASSPSRADTIYF
TRBJ2-3 | many | NA | TRBV7-2 | TGTGCCAGCAGCTCCGCAGATACGCAGTATTTT | CASSSADTQYF
TRBJ1-5 | few | NA | TRBV12-3/TRBV12-4 | TGTGCCAGCAGTTTAGCGCTAACGGCACGACATAATAATCAGCCCCAGCATTTT | CASSLALTARHNNQPQHF
TRBJ2-7 | NA | NA | TRBV10-3 | TGTGCCATCGCTCAGTTGAGCTACGAGCAGAACTTC | CAIAQLSYEQNF
TRBJ2-2 | NA | NA | TRBV15 | TGTGCCACCAGCAGAGATCGGATCGGGGAGCTGTTTTTT | CATSRDRIGELFF
TRBJ1-2 | NA | NA | TRBV20-1 | TGCAGTGTGCCGCGTGGTCGGAACTATGGCTACACCTTC | CSVPRGRNYGYTF
TRBJ2-1 | few | NA | TRBV20-1 | TGCAGTGTTAGTGCGGGACCCGGCTACAATGAGCAGTTCTTC | CSVSAGPGYNEQFF
TRBJ2-7 | NA | NA | TRBV30 | TGTGCCTGGAGTACCTACTCCTACGAGCAGTACTTC | CAWSTYSYEQYF
TRBJ1-1 | many | TRBD1 | TRBV12-3/TRBV12-4 | TGTGCCAGCAGTTTACGGGACAGGGGGAACACTGAAGCTTTCTTT | CASSLRDRGNTEAFF